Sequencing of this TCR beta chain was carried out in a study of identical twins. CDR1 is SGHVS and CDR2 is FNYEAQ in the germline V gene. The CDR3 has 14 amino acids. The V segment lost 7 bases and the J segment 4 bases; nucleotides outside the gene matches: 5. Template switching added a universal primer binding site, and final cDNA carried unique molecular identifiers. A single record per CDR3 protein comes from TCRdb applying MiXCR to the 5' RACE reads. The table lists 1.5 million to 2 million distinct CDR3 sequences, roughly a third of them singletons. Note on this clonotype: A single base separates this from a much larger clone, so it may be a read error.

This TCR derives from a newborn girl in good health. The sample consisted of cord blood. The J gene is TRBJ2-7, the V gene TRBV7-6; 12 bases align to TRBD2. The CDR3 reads CASNSTSGRYEQYF. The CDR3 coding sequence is TGTGCCAGCAACTCCACTAGCGGGAGGTACGAGCAGTACTTC.